The 16 T cell receptor beta chains below were found in one sample sequenced in a study of early stage breast cancer tumors. Clones were read by immunoSEQ multiplex PCR, and TCRdb kept only the in-frame ones, dropping some. The sample has some 47,000 clones, around 83% seen once. Material: blood. The receptors were sampled from a person aged 45 to 59 with breast cancer.

This clone was counted only a few times. This chain uses TRBV7-2 with TRBJ1-2, with 9 bases that match TRBD1. With V trimmed by 4 bases and J by 4 bases, 7 bases remained unmatched. Germline CDR1 and CDR2: SGHTA and FQGNSA. This CDR3 is 15 amino acids long. The CDR3 loop is CASSSQGAAIYGYTF. CDR3 nucleotides: TGTGCCAGCAGCTCACAGGGGGCCGCGATCTATGGCTACACCTTC.

The chain has TRBV19 and TRBJ1-1; 10 positions agree with TRBD1. CDR3 length: 14 residues. Germline CDR1 and CDR2: LNHDA and SQIVND (reference sequence). The ends lost 4 bases at V and 4 bases at J; junction bases unmatched: 3. The CDR3 is CASSTDRGLTEAFF. CDR3 nucleotide sequence: TGTGCCAGTAGTACCGACAGGGGGCTCACTGAAGCTTTCTTT.

The chain links TRBV4-3 to TRBJ2-3; 9 bases line up with TRBD2. The CDR3 covers 16 residues. Germline CDR1 LGHNA, CDR2 YSLEER. Germline trimming cut 1 base from V and 4 bases from J; bases unmatched to any gene: 6. DNA for the CDR3: TGCGCCAGCAGCCAAGTTGCGGGAGGGGGGGCAGATACGCAGTATTTT. This codes for CASSQVAGGGADTQYF.

This chain links TRBV7-2 with TRBJ1-6, with D tentatively TRBD1 (6 bases). Germline CDR1 reads SGHTA; CDR2 reads FQGNSA. The CDR3 consists of 16 residues. Trimming took 5 bases from V and 3 from J, leaving 14 bases between them. CDR3 DNA sequence: TGTGCCAGCAGCGTTCTGGGGGCGCACTATAATTCACCCCTCCACTTT. Residues: CASSVLGAHYNSPLHF.

The rearrangement links TRBV18 to TRBJ2-1, with 9 bases lining up with TRBD2. Per the germline V gene, CDR1 is KGHSH and CDR2 is LQKENI. Unmatched junction bases numbered 9, after V lost 6 bases and J lost 3 bases. This CDR3 spans 16 amino acids. CDR3 nucleotides: TGTGCCAGCTCCTCGGGTCCTAGCGGGGTCTACAATGAGCAGTTCTTC. Translation gives CASSSGPSGVYNEQFF. Using reference TRBV18 and TRBJ2-1 for the parts outside the CDR3, the full variable domain is NAGVMQNPRHLVRRRGQEARLRCSPMKGHSHVYWYRQLPEEGLKFMVYLQKENIIDESGMPKERFSAEFPKEGPSILRIQQVVRGDSAAYFCASSSGPSGVYNEQFFGPGTRLTVL.

The chain employs TRBV5-1 and TRBJ2-5; D is unclear. Germline V lookup: CDR1 SGHRS, CDR2 YFSETQ. Trimming stripped 0 bases from V and 5 bases from J, with 5 bases between. The CDR3 length is 12 residues. CDR3 residues: CASSLEMETQYF. The CDR3 DNA reads TGCGCCAGCAGCTTGGAAATGGAGACCCAGTACTTC.

In nucleotides, the CDR3 is TGTGCCAGCTCACCGTCAGGGGGCGCGGAGACCCAGTACTTC. Its translation: CASSPSGGAETQYF. The chain carries TRBV18 and TRBJ2-5; TRBD1 aligns across 8 bases. Germline lookup yields CDR1 KGHSH and CDR2 LQKENI. The CDR3 is made up of 14 amino acids. The ends lost 3 bases at V and 5 bases at J; junction bases unmatched: 5.

The gene calls are TRBV18 and TRBJ1-2, with a tentative D call TRBD1 (5 bases). The CDR3 spans 14 residues. The germline CDR1 and CDR2 sequences are KGHSH and LQKENI. The germline V and J ends were trimmed by 6 bases and 2 bases, with 13 bases remaining between them. Written as DNA, the CDR3 is TGTGCCAGCTCCACTGGGACTGTAAACTATGGCTACACCTTC. Amino acid sequence: CASSTGTVNYGYTF.

The gene calls are TRBV29-1 and TRBJ2-6; D perhaps matches TRBD1 (6 bases). CDR1 SQVTM and CDR2 ANQGSEA come from the germline V gene. The V end was cut by 5 bases, the J end by 1 base, with 9 bases between. This CDR3 contains 14 residues. The DNA for the CDR3 is TGCAGCGTTCAACAGGGTTCTGGGGCCAACGTCCTGACTTTC. This gives the protein CSVQQGSGANVLTF.

The chain links TRBV6-5 to TRBJ1-2, with TRBD1 matching over 10 bases. The junction had 7 bases not matched to a gene; V was cut back by 6 bases and J by 3 bases. The CDR3 has 15 residues. Germline CDR1 and CDR2: MNHEY and SVGAGI. In DNA form, the CDR3 reads TGTGCCAGCAGGGGGGCCGGGACAGGGGACTATGGCTACACCTTC. As protein: CASRGAGTGDYGYTF.

This clone was counted only a few times. V is TRBV9 and J is TRBJ1-5, with D possibly TRBD1 on 6 matching bases. V was cut by 1 base and J by 3 bases, with 11 bases left in between. Germline assignment: CDR1 SGDLS and CDR2 YYNGEE. The CDR3 has 15 residues. CDR3 loop: CASSVSGANNQPQHF. Written as DNA, the CDR3 is TGTGCCAGCAGCGTATCAGGGGCGAACAATCAGCCCCAGCATTTT.

The chain combines TRBV6-1 with TRBJ1-4; a possible D gene is TRBD1 (6 bases). Germline V gene sequence: CDR1 MNHNS, CDR2 SASEGT. Trimming removed 10 bases from V and 4 bases from J, with 13 bases in between. The CDR3 spans 13 residues. The CDR3 nucleotides read TGTGCCACCCCAGGGGCGGGTAATGAAAAACTGTTTTTT. Amino acid sequence: CATPGAGNEKLFF.

This chain joins TRBV5-1 and TRBJ1-4, with TRBD1 as a possible D gene (6 bases). The CDR3 length is 19 residues. V lost 4 bases to trimming and J lost 9 bases, with 31 bases between them. In germline, CDR1 is SGHRS, CDR2 YFSETQ. CDR3 in DNA: TGCGCCAGCAGCCGTTCCCCACGTCAGGGGATCGTTGGATTTCAAAAACTGTTTTTT. It yields the protein CASSRSPRQGIVGFQKLFF.

The genes are TRBV4-3 and TRBJ2-3; D not certain. This CDR3 spans 16 amino acids. V lost 0 bases to trimming and J lost 2 bases, with 12 bases between them. Germline values: CDR1 LGHNA, CDR2 YSLEER. This CDR3 is CASSQDLTSPTDTQYF. The CDR3 DNA follows: TGCGCCAGCAGCCAAGATCTCACCAGCCCCACAGATACGCAGTATTTT.

The rearrangement uses TRBV18 and TRBJ1-2; the D gene is possibly TRBD1 (5 bases). V was cut by 3 bases and J by 3 bases, with 8 bases left in between. This CDR3 comprises 13 residues. Per the germline V gene, CDR1 is KGHSH and CDR2 is LQKENI. The DNA for the CDR3 is TGTGCCAGCTCACCTGGCAGGGACTATGGCTACACCTTC. This gives the protein CASSPGRDYGYTF.

V gene TRBV5-1 combines with J gene TRBJ2-7, with 11 nucleotides matching TRBD2. The CDR3 loop spans 16 amino acids. Germline V gives CDR1 SGHRS, CDR2 YFSETQ. The junction had 5 bases not matched to a gene; V was cut back by 0 bases and J by 3 bases. CDR3 in amino acids: CASSLVLAGVLYEQYF. The CDR3 DNA reads TGCGCCAGCAGCTTGGTACTAGCGGGGGTCCTCTACGAGCAGTACTTC.